Below are 2 T cell receptor beta chains sequenced from a single sample in a study of blood T cell repertoires in COVID-19. Measured with immunoSEQ multiplex PCR; TCRdb has only the in-frame clones, and not every one. Here the sample spans about 110,000 clones, 84% being singletons. The source material was peripheral blood. The receptors originated from a woman aged 55-69 years with acute or convalescent COVID-19.

J is TRBJ1-1 and V is TRBV2; no clear D gene. V lost 1 base to trimming and J lost 1 base, with 4 bases between them. Per germline, CDR1 SNHLY and CDR2 FYNNEI. CDR3 length equals 13 residues. The CDR3 bases are TGTGCCAGCAGTGAAGACAGGAACACTGAAGCTTTCTTT. This gives the protein CASSEDRNTEAFF. Full variable domain (outside the CDR3, taken from reference TRBV2 and TRBJ1-1): EPEVTQTPSHQVTQMGQEVILRCVPISNHLYFYWYRQILGQKVEFLVSFYNNEISEKSEIFDDQFSVERPDGSNFTLKIRSTKLEDSAMYFCASSEDRNTEAFFGQGTRLTVV.

The V gene is TRBV5-1, the J gene TRBJ2-5; 10 bases agree with TRBD1. V shed 4 bases, J shed 4 bases, and the junction held 16 bases outside the gene matches. Germline values: CDR1 SGHRS, CDR2 YFSETQ. The CDR3 runs to 18 residues. Here the CDR3 reads CASSDVTPGQGFRETQYF. The CDR3, as DNA: TGCGCCAGCAGCGATGTCACTCCGGGACAGGGGTTCCGAGAGACCCAGTACTTC. The full variable domain, in which reference TRBV5-1 and TRBJ2-5 provide the parts outside the CDR3, is KAGVTQTPRYLIKTRGQQVTLSCSPISGHRSVSWYQQTPGQGLQFLFEYFSETQRNKGNFPGRFSGRQFSNSRSEMNVSTLELGDSALYLCASSDVTPGQGFRETQYFGPGTRLLVL.